This T cell receptor beta chain was observed in a study of T cell repertoires in cytomegalovirus infection. TCRdb re-called the reads with MiXCR, one entry per CDR3 protein. Here the sample spans around 330,000 distinct CDR3 sequences, roughly a sixth being singletons. Findings and caveats of the study: The response measured ex vivo was dominated by TCR beta clonotypes (HLA-C-restricted and CMV-specific). Carriage of CMV together with the relevant HLA was identifiable through cumulative public TCR beta family frequency.

CDR1 is MDHEN and CDR2 is SYDVKM in the germline V gene. V lost 7 bases to trimming and J lost 2 bases, with 15 bases between them. CDR3 length: 14 residues. This clonotype was observed many times. What it recognizes is unknown. This receptor was obtained from a human donor in good health (CMV status not recorded). Some clones in this sample may be carry-over from other donors' samples. Input material: PBMCs. The J gene is TRBJ2-7, the V gene TRBV28; no reliable D call. This chain's CDR3 is CASTMGRPTYEQYF. The CDR3 DNA reads TGTGCCAGCACCATGGGTCGGCCCACCTACGAGCAGTACTTC.